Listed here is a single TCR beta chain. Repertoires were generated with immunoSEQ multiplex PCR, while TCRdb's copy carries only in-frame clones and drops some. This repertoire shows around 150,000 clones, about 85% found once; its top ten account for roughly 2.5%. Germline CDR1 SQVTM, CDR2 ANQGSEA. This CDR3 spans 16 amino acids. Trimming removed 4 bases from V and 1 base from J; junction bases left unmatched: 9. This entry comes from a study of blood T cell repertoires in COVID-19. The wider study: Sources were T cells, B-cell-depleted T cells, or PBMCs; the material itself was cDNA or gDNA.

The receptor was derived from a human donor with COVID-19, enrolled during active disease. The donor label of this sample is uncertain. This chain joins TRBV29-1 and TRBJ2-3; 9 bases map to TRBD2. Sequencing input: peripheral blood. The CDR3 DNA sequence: TGCAGCGTTGTTGCTATCCGGACTAGCGGCACAGATACGCAGTATTTT. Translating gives CSVVAIRTSGTDTQYF.